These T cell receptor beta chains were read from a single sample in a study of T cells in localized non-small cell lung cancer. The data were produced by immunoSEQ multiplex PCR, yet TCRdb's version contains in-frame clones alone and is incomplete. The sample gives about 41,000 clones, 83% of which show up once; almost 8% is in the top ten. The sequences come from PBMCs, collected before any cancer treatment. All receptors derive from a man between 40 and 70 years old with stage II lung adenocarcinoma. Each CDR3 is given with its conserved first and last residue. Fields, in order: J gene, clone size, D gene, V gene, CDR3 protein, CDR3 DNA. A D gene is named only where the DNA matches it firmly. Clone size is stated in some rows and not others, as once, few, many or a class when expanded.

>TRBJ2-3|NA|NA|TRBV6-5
CASTQPPEDTQYF
TGTGCCAGCACCCAACCTCCGGAAGATACGCAGTATTTT
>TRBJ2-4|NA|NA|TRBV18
CASSPTPAQNIQYF
TGTGCCAGCTCACCTACTCCCGCGCAAAACATTCAGTACTTC
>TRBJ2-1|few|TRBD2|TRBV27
CASRTSGVNNEQFF
TGTGCCAGCAGAACTAGCGGGGTAAACAATGAGCAGTTCTTC
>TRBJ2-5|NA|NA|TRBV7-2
CASSLVLKPYQETQYF
TGTGCCAGCAGCTTAGTCCTGAAACCGTACCAAGAGACCCAGTACTTC
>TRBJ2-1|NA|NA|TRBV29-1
CSGLVGEQFF
TGCAGCGGGTTAGTGGGTGAGCAGTTCTTC
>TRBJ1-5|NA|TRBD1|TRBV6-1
CASSPSGGENQPQHF
TGTGCCAGCAGTCCTTCAGGGGGGGAAAATCAGCCCCAGCATTTT
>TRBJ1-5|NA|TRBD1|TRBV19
CASRLDREVSQPQHF
TGTGCCAGTAGGCTAGACAGGGAAGTTAGTCAGCCCCAGCATTTT
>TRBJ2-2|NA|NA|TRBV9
CASSLPGAGMNTGELFF
TGTGCCAGCAGCCTCCCGGGGGCGGGGATGAACACCGGGGAGCTGTTTTTT
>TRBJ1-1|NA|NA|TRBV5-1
CASSGGGSTEAFF
TGCGCCAGCAGCGGAGGGGGGAGCACTGAAGCTTTCTTT
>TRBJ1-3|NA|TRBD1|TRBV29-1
CSVKRGGGNTIYF
TGCAGCGTCAAGAGAGGAGGGGGCAACACCATATATTTT
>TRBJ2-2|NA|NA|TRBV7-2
CASSLRDTGELFF
TGTGCCAGCAGCTTAAGGGACACCGGGGAGCTGTTTTTT
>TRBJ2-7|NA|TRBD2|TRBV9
CASSVLPGLADEQYF
TGTGCCAGCAGCGTTTTACCGGGACTAGCGGACGAGCAGTACTTC
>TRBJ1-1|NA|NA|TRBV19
CASSFPGTVNTEAFF
TGTGCCAGTAGTTTTCCAGGGACGGTGAACACTGAAGCTTTCTTT
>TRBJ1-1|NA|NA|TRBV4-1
CASSQDDVGGLNTEAFF
TGCGCCAGCAGCCAAGATGATGTAGGGGGATTGAACACTGAAGCTTTCTTT
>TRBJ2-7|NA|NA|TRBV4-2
CASSQGARGDEQYF
TGTGCCAGCAGCCAGGGCGCAAGGGGGGACGAGCAGTACTTC
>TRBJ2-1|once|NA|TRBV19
CASSSWDSSYNEQFF
TGTGCCAGTAGTTCCTGGGACTCATCCTACAATGAGCAGTTCTTC
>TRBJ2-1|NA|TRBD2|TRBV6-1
CASSEARGNSYNEQFF
TGTGCCAGCAGTGAAGCGCGGGGGAACTCCTACAATGAGCAGTTCTTC
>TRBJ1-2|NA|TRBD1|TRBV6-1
CASSSGTGLLDGYTF
TGTGCCAGCAGTTCCGGGACAGGCCTGCTGGATGGCTACACCTTC
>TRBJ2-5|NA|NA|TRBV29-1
CSVEGEAPQYF
TGCAGCGTTGAAGGAGAGGCACCCCAGTACTTC
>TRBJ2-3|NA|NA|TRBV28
CASSFGFTDTQYF
TGTGCCAGCAGTTTTGGCTTCACAGATACGCAGTATTTT
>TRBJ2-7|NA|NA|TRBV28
CASSSNLDPAYEQYF
TGTGCCAGCAGTTCTAACTTAGATCCCGCCTACGAGCAGTACTTC
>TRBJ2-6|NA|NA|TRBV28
CASSPPRSGANVLTF
TGTGCCAGCAGTCCCCCCCGGAGTGGGGCCAACGTCCTGACTTTC
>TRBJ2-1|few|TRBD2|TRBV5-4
CASSLELAGAYNEQFF
TGTGCCAGCAGCTTGGAGTTAGCGGGAGCATACAATGAGCAGTTCTTC
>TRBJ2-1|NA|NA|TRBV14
CASSDQRGYNEQFF
TGTGCCAGCAGCGACCAAAGAGGTTACAATGAGCAGTTCTTC
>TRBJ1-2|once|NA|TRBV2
CASSELAGGGYTF
TGTGCCAGCAGTGAACTAGCCGGCGGTGGCTACACCTTC
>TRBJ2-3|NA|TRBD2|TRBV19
CASTPGTSGDTQYF
TGTGCCAGTACCCCCGGGACTAGCGGGGATACGCAGTATTTT
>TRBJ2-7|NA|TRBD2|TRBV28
CASSSQSSGRYYEQYF
TGTGCCAGCAGTTCCCAATCTAGCGGGAGGTACTACGAGCAGTACTTC
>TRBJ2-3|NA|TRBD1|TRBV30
CAWSRDRETDTQYF
TGTGCCTGGAGTAGGGACAGGGAAACAGATACGCAGTATTTT
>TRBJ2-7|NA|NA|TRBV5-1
CASNGQNYEQYF
TGCGCCAGCAACGGACAGAACTACGAGCAGTACTTC
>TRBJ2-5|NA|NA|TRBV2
CASGTSQETQYF
TGTGCCAGCGGGACAAGCCAAGAGACCCAGTACTTC
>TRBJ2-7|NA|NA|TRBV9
CASSVVGIGGEQYF
TGTGCCAGCAGCGTAGTGGGTATTGGAGGCGAGCAGTACTTC
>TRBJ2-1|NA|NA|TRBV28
CASSSPGGLNEQFF
TGTGCCAGCAGTTCCCCCGGAGGGCTCAATGAGCAGTTCTTC
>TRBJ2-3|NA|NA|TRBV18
CASSPASTDTQYF
TGTGCCAGCTCACCTGCCAGCACAGATACGCAGTATTTT
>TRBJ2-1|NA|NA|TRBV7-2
CASSGGGNEQFF
TGTGCCAGCAGTGGGGGTGGGAATGAGCAGTTCTTC
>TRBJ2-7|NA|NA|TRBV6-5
CASSYGALTGEQYF
TGTGCCAGCAGTTACGGGGCATTGACCGGCGAGCAGTACTTC
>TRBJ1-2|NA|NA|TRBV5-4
CASSLARYRERGYTF
TGTGCCAGCAGCTTGGCCCGATACAGGGAACGGGGCTACACCTTC
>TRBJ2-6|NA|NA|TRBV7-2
CASSFLGGIAGANVLTF
TGTGCCAGCAGCTTCCTGGGAGGTATTGCTGGGGCCAACGTCCTGACTTTC
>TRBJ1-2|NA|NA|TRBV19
CASAQNYGYTF
TGTGCCAGTGCACAGAACTATGGCTACACCTTC
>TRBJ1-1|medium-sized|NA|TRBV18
CASSPRQPPEAFF
TGTGCCAGCTCACCCAGACAGCCCCCTGAAGCTTTCTTT
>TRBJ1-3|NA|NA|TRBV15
CATHDRRVGNAIYF
TGTGCCACACATGACAGGCGAGTTGGAAACGCCATATATTTT
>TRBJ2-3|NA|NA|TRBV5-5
CASIRDLGLTDTQYF
TGTGCCAGCATCCGGGACTTAGGACTCACAGATACGCAGTATTTT
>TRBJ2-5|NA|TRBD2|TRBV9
CASSGGGGAETQYF
TGTGCCAGCAGCGGTGGCGGGGGTGCAGAGACCCAGTACTTC
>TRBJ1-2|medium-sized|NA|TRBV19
CASTDVADPYGYTF
TGTGCCAGTACCGACGTGGCGGACCCCTATGGCTACACCTTC